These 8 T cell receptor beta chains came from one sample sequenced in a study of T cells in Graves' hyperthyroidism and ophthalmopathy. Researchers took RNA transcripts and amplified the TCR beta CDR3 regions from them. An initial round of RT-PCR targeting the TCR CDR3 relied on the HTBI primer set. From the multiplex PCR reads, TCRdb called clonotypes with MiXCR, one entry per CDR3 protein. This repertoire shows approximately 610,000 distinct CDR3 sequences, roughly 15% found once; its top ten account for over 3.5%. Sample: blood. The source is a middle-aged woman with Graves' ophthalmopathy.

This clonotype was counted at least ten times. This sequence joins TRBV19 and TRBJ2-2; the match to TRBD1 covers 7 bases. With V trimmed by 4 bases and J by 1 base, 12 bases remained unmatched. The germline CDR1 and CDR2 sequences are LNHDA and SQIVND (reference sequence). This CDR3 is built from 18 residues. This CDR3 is CASSTSTGQALNTGELFF. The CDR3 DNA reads TGTGCCAGTAGTACCTCAACCGGACAGGCTCTGAACACCGGGGAGCTGTTTTTT.

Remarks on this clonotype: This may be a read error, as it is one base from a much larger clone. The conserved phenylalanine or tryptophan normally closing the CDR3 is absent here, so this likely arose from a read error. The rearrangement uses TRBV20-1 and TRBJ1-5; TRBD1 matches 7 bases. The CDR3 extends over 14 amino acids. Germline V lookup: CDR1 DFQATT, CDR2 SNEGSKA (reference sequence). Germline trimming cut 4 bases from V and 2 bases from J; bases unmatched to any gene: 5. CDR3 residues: CSAKLDRGNQPQHS. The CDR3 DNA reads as TGCAGTGCTAAACTAGACAGGGGCAATCAGCCCCAGCATTCT.

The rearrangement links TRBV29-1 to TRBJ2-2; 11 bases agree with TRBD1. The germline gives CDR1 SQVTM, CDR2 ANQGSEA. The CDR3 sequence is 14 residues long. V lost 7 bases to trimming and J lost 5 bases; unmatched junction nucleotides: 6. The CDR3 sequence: CSARTGGRTGELFF. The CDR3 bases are TGCAGCGCCAGGACAGGGGGCCGGACCGGGGAGCTGTTTTTT.

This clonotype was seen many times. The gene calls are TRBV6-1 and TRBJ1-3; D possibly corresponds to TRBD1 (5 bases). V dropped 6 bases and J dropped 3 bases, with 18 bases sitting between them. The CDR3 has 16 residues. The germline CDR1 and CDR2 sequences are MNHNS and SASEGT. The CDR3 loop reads CASSMGPPSGGNTIYF. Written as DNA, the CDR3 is TGTGCCAGCAGCATGGGGCCCCCGAGTGGTGGAAACACCATATATTTT.

The CDR3 spells CAWRAGTGNYEQYF. The CDR3 region has the DNA TGTGCCTGGAGGGCCGGGACAGGGAACTACGAGCAGTACTTC. The rearrangement links TRBV30 to TRBJ2-7; TRBD1 agrees at 9 bases. With 3 bases clipped from V and 3 bases from J, the junction kept 6 bases outside the gene matches. The CDR3 consists of 14 residues. Germline V CDR1 and CDR2: GTSNPN, SVGIG (reference sequence).

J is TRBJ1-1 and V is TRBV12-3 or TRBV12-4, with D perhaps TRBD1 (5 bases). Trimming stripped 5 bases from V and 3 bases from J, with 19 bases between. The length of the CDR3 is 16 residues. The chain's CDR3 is CASSPNRFSWYTEAFF. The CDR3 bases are TGTGCCAGCAGTCCTAACAGGTTTTCATGGTACACTGAAGCTTTCTTT.

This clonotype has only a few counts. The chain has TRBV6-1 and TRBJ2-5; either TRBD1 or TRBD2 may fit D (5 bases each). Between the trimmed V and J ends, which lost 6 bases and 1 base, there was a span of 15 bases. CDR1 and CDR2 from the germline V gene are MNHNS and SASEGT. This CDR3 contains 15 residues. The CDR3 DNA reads TGTGCCAGCAGGGACTTGACGACAGCCCAAGAGACCCAGTACTTC. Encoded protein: CASRDLTTAQETQYF.

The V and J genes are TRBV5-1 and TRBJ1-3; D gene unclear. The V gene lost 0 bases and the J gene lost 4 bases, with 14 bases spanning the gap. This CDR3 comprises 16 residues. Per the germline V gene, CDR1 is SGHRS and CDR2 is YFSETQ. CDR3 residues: CASSLGLRQSGNTIYF. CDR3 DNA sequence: TGCGCCAGCAGCTTGGGCCTCCGGCAATCCGGAAACACCATATATTTT.